These 27 T cell receptor beta chains were sequenced from one sample in a study of identifying expanded T cells in peripheral blood. This table comes from immunoSEQ multiplex PCR, and its TCRdb copy is limited to in-frame clones, with some not included. The data show about 85,000 clones, about 88% seen once. Sequencing was done on a sample of blood. These receptors were collected from a person aged 18 to 70 in good health.

The V gene is TRBV7-9, the J gene TRBJ1-6; TRBD1 agrees at 9 bases. The CDR3 runs to 15 residues. Germline CDR1 is SEHNR and CDR2 is FQNEAQ (reference sequence). V was clipped by 4 bases and J by 8 bases; unmatched bases: 6. CDR3 sequence: CASSSGQGTDSPLHF. CDR3 nucleotide sequence: TGTGCCAGCAGCTCCGGACAGGGGACCGATTCACCCCTCCACTTT.

The rearrangement uses TRBV6-5 and TRBJ1-1; TRBD1 matches at 10 bases. The CDR3 contains 15 residues. V trimming: 5 bases; J trimming: 3 bases; junction bases outside the gene matches: 6. The V gene's germline CDR1 is MNHEY and CDR2 SVGAGI. The CDR3 region is CASSSPGQGYTEAFF. In DNA, the CDR3 is TGTGCCAGCAGTAGTCCGGGACAGGGGTACACTGAAGCTTTCTTT.

This chain joins TRBV5-1 and TRBJ1-2, with D uncertain. V lost 4 bases to trimming and J lost 5 bases, with 15 bases between them. The CDR3 is 14 residues long. CDR1 is SGHRS and CDR2 is YFSETQ in the germline V gene. CDR3: CASSLPSPAYGYTF. In DNA, the CDR3 is TGCGCCAGCAGCCTGCCCTCTCCCGCTTATGGCTACACCTTC.

The J gene is TRBJ2-5, the V gene TRBV6-6, with D perhaps matching TRBD1 or TRBD2 (5 bases each). Germline assignment: CDR1 MNHNY and CDR2 SVGAGI (reference sequence). The CDR3 totals 15 residues. Trimming shortened V by 0 bases and J by 2 bases, and 10 bases separated the two germline ends. The chain's CDR3 is CASSYSGTGQETQYF. The CDR3 region has the DNA TGTGCCAGCAGTTACTCCGGGACGGGGCAAGAGACCCAGTACTTC.

This clone was counted a few times. The chain couples TRBV28 to TRBJ1-1, with unresolved D. Germline V lookup: CDR1 MDHEN, CDR2 SYDVKM. The CDR3 length is 12 residues. Trimming pared 5 bases from V and 1 base from J, leaving 5 bases between. The CDR3 nucleotides are TGTGCCAGCAGTGGCGGGAACACTGAAGCTTTCTTT. Translated: CASSGGNTEAFF.

This clone came up once. The chain uses TRBV6-5 and TRBJ2-5; TRBD1 or TRBD2 may be the D gene (5 bases each). CDR3 length equals 14 residues. V gave up 7 bases and J gave up 4 bases, with 16 bases separating them. In germline, CDR1 is MNHEY, CDR2 SVGAGI. The CDR3 sequence is CASNRDGVGETQYF. The CDR3 DNA is TGTGCCAGCAATAGGGACGGGGTGGGAGAGACCCAGTACTTC.

In this sample, this clone turned up once. V is TRBV5-1 and J is TRBJ1-3; D gene uncertain. The CDR3 runs 14 residues. Deletions cut 4 bases from V and 1 base from J, with 9 bases between. Germline values: CDR1 SGHRS, CDR2 YFSETQ. Written as DNA, the CDR3 is TGCGCCAGCAGCCCAGGCGGGTCTGGAAACACCATATATTTT. Protein product: CASSPGGSGNTIYF.

The J gene is TRBJ1-5, the V gene TRBV13, with a weak D call TRBD1 (5 bases). Germline V lookup: CDR1 PRHDT, CDR2 FYEKMQ (reference sequence). The CDR3 is made up of 13 amino acids. V lost 0 bases to trimming and J lost 5 bases, with 5 bases between them. The CDR3 sequence: CASSLGGDQPQHF. CDR3 sequence (DNA): TGTGCCAGCAGCTTAGGGGGGGATCAGCCCCAGCATTTT.

The J gene is TRBJ1-5, the V gene TRBV2; no clear D. Deletions cut 4 bases from V and 9 bases from J, with 13 bases between. Germline loops: CDR1 SNHLY, CDR2 FYNNEI. CDR3 length: 13 amino acids. CDR3 region: CASSAEGRWPQHF. The CDR3 nucleotides read TGTGCCAGCAGTGCTGAGGGCCGGTGGCCCCAGCATTTT.

The chain combines TRBV19 with TRBJ2-5, with TRBD2 matching 7 bases. V shed 3 bases and J 5 bases; nucleotides not matched to a gene: 3. Germline V CDR1 and CDR2: LNHDA, SQIVND (reference sequence). The CDR3 covers 13 residues. The CDR3 here is CASSMREWETQYF. CDR3 nucleotide sequence: TGTGCCAGTAGTATGCGGGAGTGGGAGACCCAGTACTTC.

The chain has TRBV11-1 and TRBJ2-1, with 10 bases that match TRBD2. This CDR3 has 16 residues. Trimming at V came to 2 bases and at J to 4 bases, leaving 5 bases not matched to a gene. CDR1 and CDR2 (germline): SGHAT, FQDESV (reference sequence). This chain's CDR3 is CASSLIALAGYNEQFF. The CDR3 DNA follows: TGTGCCAGCAGCTTAATTGCACTAGCGGGATACAATGAGCAGTTCTTC.

This sequence joins TRBV5-1 and TRBJ1-6; 7 positions match TRBD1. Germline CDR1 SGHRS, CDR2 YFSETQ. The trim removed 1 base at V and 6 bases at J, leaving 7 bases unmatched. CDR3 size: 16 residues. CDR3 loop: CASSLPEGQTNSPLHF. CDR3 nucleotide sequence: TGCGCCAGCAGCTTGCCCGAGGGACAGACTAATTCACCCCTCCACTTT.

The V call is TRBV7-2, the J call TRBJ2-3; either TRBD1 or TRBD2 may supply D (6 bases each). CDR1 is SGHTA and CDR2 is FQGNSA in the germline V gene. There are 14 residues in the CDR3. The CDR3 is CAGSPGASTDTQYF. The DNA for the CDR3 is TGTGCGGGGTCCCCGGGGGCAAGCACAGATACGCAGTATTTT.

The CDR3 loop reads CASSLKGQGSNNSPLHF. CDR3 nucleotides: TGTGCCAGCAGTTTAAAGGGGCAGGGTTCAAATAATTCACCCCTCCACTTT. The chain recombines TRBV27 with TRBJ1-6, with D maybe TRBD1 (5 bases). Germline-derived CDR1 and CDR2 are MNHEY and SMNVEV (reference sequence). Trimming removed 2 bases at V and 5 bases at J, with 16 bases between. The CDR3 runs 17 residues.

The genes are TRBV4-1 and TRBJ1-4; 9 bases are a match to TRBD1. Germline lookup yields CDR1 MGHRA and CDR2 YSYEKL. V lost 9 bases to trimming and J lost 8 bases; unmatched junction nucleotides: 10. The CDR3 contains 14 residues. CDR3 sequence: CASKITGGQEKLFF. The CDR3, as DNA: TGCGCCAGTAAGATAACAGGGGGCCAGGAAAAACTGTTTTTT.

This clone was detected once. The chain links TRBV13 to TRBJ2-4; 12 bases are a match to TRBD2. The CDR3 loop spans 19 amino acids. J was trimmed by 0 bases and V by 2 bases; bases with no gene match: 8. Germline V gene lookup returns CDR1 PRHDT and CDR2 FYEKMQ (reference sequence). As DNA, the CDR3 is TGTGCCAGCAGCTTAAGTTCTAGCGGGGGGGTCATAGCCAAAAACATTCAGTACTTC. This codes for CASSLSSSGGVIAKNIQYF.

The V and J genes are TRBV28 and TRBJ1-2; TRBD1 matches at 9 bases. CDR3 length: 14 amino acids. The V and J ends lost 5 bases and 7 bases, in that order; junction bases with no gene match: 8. Per germline, CDR1 MDHEN and CDR2 SYDVKM. As DNA, the CDR3 is TGTGCCAGCAGTCCCGACTGGACAGGGGTTGGCTACACCTTC. Translated: CASSPDWTGVGYTF.

V is TRBV2 and J is TRBJ1-1, with 7 bases identical to TRBD1. CDR3 length: 14 amino acids. Trimming at V came to 3 bases and at J to 4 bases, leaving 5 bases not matched to a gene. The V gene's germline CDR1 is SNHLY and CDR2 FYNNEI. The CDR3 reads CASSERQGSTEAFF. CDR3 DNA: TGTGCCAGCAGTGAGCGACAGGGAAGCACTGAAGCTTTCTTT.

The rearrangement links TRBV27 to TRBJ2-3; the D is unclear. Germline CDR1 MNHEY, CDR2 SMNVEV (reference sequence). This CDR3 has 14 residues. Between the trimmed V and J ends, which lost 5 bases and 0 bases, there was a span of 9 bases. CDR3 sequence: CASSKPDSTDTQYF. CDR3 nucleotides: TGTGCCAGCAGTAAGCCGGACAGCACAGATACGCAGTATTTT.

V is TRBV10-3 and J is TRBJ2-7, with D hard to call. There are 11 residues in the CDR3. CDR1 is ENHRY and CDR2 is SYGVKD in the germline V gene. V lost 4 bases, J lost 6 bases, and 7 bases lay in between. CDR3 DNA: TGTGCCATCAGTGTGGTTGGCGAGCAGTACTTC. Amino acid sequence: CAISVVGEQYF.

The rearrangement links TRBV19 to TRBJ1-2, with D maybe TRBD1 (6 bases). The CDR3 sequence is 14 residues long. Trimming took 7 bases from V and 0 from J, leaving 12 bases between them. Per the germline V gene, CDR1 is LNHDA and CDR2 is SQIVND (reference sequence). The CDR3 DNA sequence: TGTGCCAGTACTTGGACAGCAGCTAACTATGGCTACACCTTC. Translation: CASTWTAANYGYTF.

This clone was seen only once. The CDR3 DNA is TGTGCCATCAGTGAGTCGACATTTTTGGGGACAGGGGAATACGAGCAGTACTTC. Its translation: CAISESTFLGTGEYEQYF. J is TRBJ2-7 and V is TRBV10-3; 10 bases agree with TRBD1. V lost 0 bases to trimming and J lost 4 bases; unmatched junction nucleotides: 12. The CDR3 loop spans 18 amino acids. CDR1 ENHRY and CDR2 SYGVKD come from the germline V gene.

The DNA of the CDR3 is TGCGCCAGCAGCCAAGATGGCAGCTATGGCTACACCTTC. It yields the protein CASSQDGSYGYTF. This chain uses TRBV4-3 with TRBJ1-2, with no clear D. The germline CDR1 and CDR2 sequences are LGHNA and YSLEER. The V end lost 0 bases, the J end lost 4 bases, and 6 bases lay between the germline ends. The CDR3 loop spans 13 amino acids.

V usage is TRBV5-4 and J usage is TRBJ2-2, with 13 bases fitting TRBD2. Looked up from germline, CDR1 is SGHNT and CDR2 is YYREEE (reference sequence). The junction had 10 bases not matched to a gene; V was cut back by 6 bases and J by 5 bases. This CDR3 has 17 residues. The CDR3 nucleotides read TGTGCCAGCACCGGACTAGCGGGGGCCCCGGGGACCGGGGAGCTGTTTTTT. It yields the protein CASTGLAGAPGTGELFF.

This clone has a single count. The chain has TRBV19 and TRBJ1-3; 7 bases map to TRBD1. CDR3 length equals 17 residues. J lost 0 bases, V lost 4 bases, and 9 bases had no gene match. Germline CDR1 reads LNHDA; CDR2 reads SQIVND (reference sequence). The CDR3 is CASSNRGSPTSGNTIYF. The CDR3 region has the DNA TGTGCCAGTAGTAACAGGGGCTCGCCGACCTCTGGAAACACCATATATTTT.

V usage is TRBV19 and J usage is TRBJ2-7; 9 bases map to TRBD1. Trimming took 5 bases from V and 1 from J; bases not matched to a gene: 12. Germline lookup yields CDR1 LNHDA and CDR2 SQIVND (reference sequence). The CDR3 totals 17 residues. CDR3 coding DNA: TGTGCCAGTAGTCCGTTTCCGGGACAGGGATATTCCTACGAGCAGTACTTC. Its protein is CASSPFPGQGYSYEQYF.

V usage is TRBV11-2 and J usage is TRBJ1-1, with D possibly matching TRBD1 (5 bases). V lost 6 bases and J lost 4, with 15 bases in between. Germline loops: CDR1 SGHAT, CDR2 FQNNGV. The CDR3 runs to 14 residues. Written as DNA, the CDR3 is TGTGCCAGCAGGCCACTCACCGGGGGCACTGAAGCTTTCTTT. The encoded protein is CASRPLTGGTEAFF.